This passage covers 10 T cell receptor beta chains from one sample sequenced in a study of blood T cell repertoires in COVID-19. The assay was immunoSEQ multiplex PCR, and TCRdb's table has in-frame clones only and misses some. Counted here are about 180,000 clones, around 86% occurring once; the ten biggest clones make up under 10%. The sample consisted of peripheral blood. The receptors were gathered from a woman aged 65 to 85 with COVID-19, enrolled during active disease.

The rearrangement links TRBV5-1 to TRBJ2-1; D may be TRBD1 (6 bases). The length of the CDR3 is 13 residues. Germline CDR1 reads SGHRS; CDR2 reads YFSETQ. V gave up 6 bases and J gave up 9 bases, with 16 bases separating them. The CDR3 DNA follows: TGCGCCAGCATGGATGGACAGTTTGGTGAGCAGTTCTTC. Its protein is CASMDGQFGEQFF.

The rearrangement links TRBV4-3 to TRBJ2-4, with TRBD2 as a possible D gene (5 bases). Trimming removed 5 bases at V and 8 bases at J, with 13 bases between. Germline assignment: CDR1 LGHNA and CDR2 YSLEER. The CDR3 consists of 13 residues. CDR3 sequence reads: CASSGKAGDIQYF. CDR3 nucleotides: TGCGCCAGCAGCGGAAAGGCCGGGGACATTCAGTACTTC.

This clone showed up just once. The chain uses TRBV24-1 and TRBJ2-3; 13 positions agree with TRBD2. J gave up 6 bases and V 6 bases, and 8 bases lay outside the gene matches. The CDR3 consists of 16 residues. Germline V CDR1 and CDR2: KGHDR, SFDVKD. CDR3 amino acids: CATSPGTSGNVDTQYF. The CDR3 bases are TGTGCCACCAGTCCCGGGACTAGCGGGAATGTGGATACGCAGTATTTT.

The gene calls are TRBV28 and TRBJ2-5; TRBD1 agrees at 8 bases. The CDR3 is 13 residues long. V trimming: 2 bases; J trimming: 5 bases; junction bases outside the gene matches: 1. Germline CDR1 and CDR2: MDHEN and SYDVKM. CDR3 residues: CASSLRDRETQYF. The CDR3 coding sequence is TGTGCCAGCAGTTTACGGGACAGGGAGACCCAGTACTTC.

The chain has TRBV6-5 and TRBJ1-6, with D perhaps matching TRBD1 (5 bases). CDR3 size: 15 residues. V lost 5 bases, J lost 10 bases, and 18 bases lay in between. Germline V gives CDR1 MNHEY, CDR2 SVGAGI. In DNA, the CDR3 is TGTGCCAGCAGTCCCCTCAACCAGGGCTTCTCACCCCTCCACTTT. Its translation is CASSPLNQGFSPLHF.

CDR3 sequence reads: CASSLGTGELNEQFF. DNA of the CDR3: TGCGCCAGCAGCCTCGGAACAGGCGAACTCAATGAGCAGTTCTTC. The gene calls are TRBV4-3 and TRBJ2-1, with a tentative D call TRBD1 (5 bases). Germline V gives CDR1 LGHNA, CDR2 YSLEER. CDR3 length equals 15 residues. V shed 4 bases and J shed 6 bases, with 16 bases lying between them.

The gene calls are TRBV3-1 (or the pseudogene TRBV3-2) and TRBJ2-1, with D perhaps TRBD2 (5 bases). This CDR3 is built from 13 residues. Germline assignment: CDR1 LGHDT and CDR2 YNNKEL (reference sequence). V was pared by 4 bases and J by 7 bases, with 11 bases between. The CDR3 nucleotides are TGTGCCAGCAGCCCCCCAGGCGGGAATGAGCAGTTCTTC. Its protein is CASSPPGGNEQFF.

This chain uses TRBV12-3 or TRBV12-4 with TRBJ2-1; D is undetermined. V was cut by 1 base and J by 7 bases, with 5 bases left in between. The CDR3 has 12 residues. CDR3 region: CASSLGSNEQFF. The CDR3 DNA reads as TGTGCCAGCAGTTTAGGTTCGAATGAGCAGTTCTTC.

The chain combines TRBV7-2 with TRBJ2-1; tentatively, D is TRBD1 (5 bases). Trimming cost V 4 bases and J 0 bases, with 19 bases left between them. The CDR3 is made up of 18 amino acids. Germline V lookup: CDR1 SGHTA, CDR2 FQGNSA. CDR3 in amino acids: CASSSQDRILSSYNEQFF. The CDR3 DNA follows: TGTGCCAGCAGCTCACAGGACCGTATACTGAGCTCCTACAATGAGCAGTTCTTC.

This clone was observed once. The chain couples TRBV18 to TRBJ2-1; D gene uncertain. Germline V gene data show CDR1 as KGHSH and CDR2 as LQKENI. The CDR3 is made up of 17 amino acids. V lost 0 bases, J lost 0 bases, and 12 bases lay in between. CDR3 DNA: TGTGCCAGCTCACCACCGAGGAACCAGAGCTCCTACAATGAGCAGTTCTTC. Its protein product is CASSPPRNQSSYNEQFF. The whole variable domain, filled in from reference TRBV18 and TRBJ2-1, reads NAGVMQNPRHLVRRRGQEARLRCSPMKGHSHVYWYRQLPEEGLKFMVYLQKENIIDESGMPKERFSAEFPKEGPSILRIQQVVRGDSAAYFCASSPPRNQSSYNEQFFGPGTRLTVL.